This T cell receptor (beta chain) emerged from a study of blood T cells in healthy people across ages. This clonotype has a handful of counts. V lost 3 bases to trimming and J lost 5 bases; unmatched junction nucleotides: 8. The CDR3 length is 16 residues. Germline CDR1 KGHSH, CDR2 LQKENI. Using a J-beta primer mix together with a sample-barcoded 5' primer, a second PCR was run for roughly 7 to 11 cycles. Each CDR3 protein is one row after TCRdb ran MiXCR on the 5' RACE reads. The sample lists some 800,000 distinct CDR3 sequences, around a quarter occurring once. This sample also belongs to another study, concerning T cells of mothers and their children. In that study: Sequencing returned over 9 million TCR beta CDR3 reads per mother and about 2.9 million per child.

Input material: blood. This TCR came from a boy between 5 and 17 years old in good health. The chain employs TRBV18 and TRBJ1-4; 8 nucleotides agree with TRBD1. The CDR3 sequence is CASSPHPGGSNEKLFF. In DNA form, the CDR3 reads TGTGCCAGCTCACCTCACCCAGGGGGCTCCAATGAAAAACTGTTTTTT.